The entry below gives a single TCR beta chain sequence along with its context. Its antigen is still unknown. Stated time point: newly diagnosed GD, antithyroid drugs for less than 3 months. RNA from PBMCs was the source of the TCR library. Graves' disease was diagnosed by American Thyroid Association guidelines. Both iRepertoire HTBI primers and Arm-PCR of CDR3 regions were used to build the TCR beta libraries. TCRdb reprocessed the multiplex PCR reads with MiXCR, giving one entry per CDR3 protein. In the table there are over 500,000 distinct CDR3 sequences, 16% of which are singletons. Per the germline V gene, CDR1 is SGHTA and CDR2 is FQGNSA. With V trimmed by 5 bases and J by 0 bases, 10 bases remained unmatched. This CDR3 contains 17 residues. This record belongs to a study of regulatory T cells in long-lasting Graves disease. Across the study: Prior antithyroid drug treatment in newly diagnosed Graves' patients lasted under 3 months.

Regarding the study as a whole: Fewer public clonotypes were shared by new patients (roughly 970) than by persistent patients (about 2,700).

The sample was also linked to a second study, of T cells in Graves' hyperthyroidism and ophthalmopathy. As that study records: Graves' hyperthyroidism is called stable when ophthalmopathy does not progress within 18 months.

This chain uses TRBV7-2 with TRBJ2-3; TRBD2 aligns across 8 bases. The clonotype comes from a woman aged 25 to 45 with Graves disease. The sequencing here drew on peripheral blood mononuclear cells (PBMCs), taken at new diagnosis, from a patient treated with antithyroid drugs. The CDR3 reads CASSQVAASGSTDTQYF. The CDR3 nucleotides are TGTGCCAGCAGCCAAGTTGCGGCTAGCGGGAGCACAGATACGCAGTATTTT. Using reference TRBV7-2 and TRBJ2-3 for the parts outside the CDR3, the full variable domain is GAGVSQSPSNKVTEKGKDVELRCDPISGHTALYWYRQSLGQGLEFLIYFQGNSAPDKSGLPSDRFSAERTGGSVSTLTIQRTQQEDSAVYLCASSQVAASGSTDTQYFGPGTRLTVL.